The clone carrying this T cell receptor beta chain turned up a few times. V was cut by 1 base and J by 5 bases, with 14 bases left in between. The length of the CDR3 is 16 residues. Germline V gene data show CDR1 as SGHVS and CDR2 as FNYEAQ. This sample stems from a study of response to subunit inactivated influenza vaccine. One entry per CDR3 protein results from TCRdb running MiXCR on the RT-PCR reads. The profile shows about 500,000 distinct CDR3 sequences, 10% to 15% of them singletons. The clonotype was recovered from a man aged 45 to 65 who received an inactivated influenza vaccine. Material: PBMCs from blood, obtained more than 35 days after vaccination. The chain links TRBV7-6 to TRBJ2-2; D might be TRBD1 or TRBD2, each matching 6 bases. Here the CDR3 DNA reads TGTGCCAGCAGCTTAGTCTGGGGGGCACGGACCGGGGAGCTGTTTTTT. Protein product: CASSLVWGARTGELFF.